Below, 13 T cell receptor beta chains from the same sample are listed, as sequenced in a study of blood T cell repertoires in COVID-19. Only in-frame clones appear in the TCRdb table, and some are missing; sequencing was by immunoSEQ multiplex PCR. The sample gives approximately 220,000 clones, around 82% of which show up once; roughly 3% is in the top ten. Sequenced material: peripheral blood. The source of these receptors is a woman younger than 45 who had recovered from COVID-19.

The chain joins TRBV5-4 to TRBJ2-7; 7 nucleotides match TRBD1. CDR3 length: 12 amino acids. The germline gives CDR1 SGHNT, CDR2 YYREEE (reference sequence). Trimming removed 3 bases from V and 6 bases from J; junction bases left unmatched: 3. The CDR3 nucleotides read TGTGCCAGCAGCTACCGACAGGGCGAGCAGTACTTC. Translating gives CASSYRQGEQYF.

The chain joins TRBV5-1 to TRBJ2-7, with 9 positions matching TRBD1. J lost 5 bases, V lost 4 bases, and 7 bases had no gene match. The germline V gene encodes CDR1 SGHRS and CDR2 YFSETQ. The CDR3 is 14 residues long. The CDR3 DNA reads TGCGCCAGCAGCCCCGGGACAGGGTTGCACGAGCAGTACTTC. Translated: CASSPGTGLHEQYF.

CDR3 sequence reads: CASILDRDQPQHF. The CDR3 coding sequence is TGTGCCAGTATTCTGGACAGGGACCAGCCCCAGCATTTT. The rearrangement links TRBV19 to TRBJ1-5; 8 bases map to TRBD1. Trimming took 7 bases from V and 7 from J; bases not matched to a gene: 6. This CDR3 is 13 amino acids long. CDR1 is LNHDA and CDR2 is SQIVND in the germline V gene (reference sequence). Using reference TRBV19 and TRBJ1-5 for the parts outside the CDR3, the full variable domain is DGGITQSPKYLFRKEGQNVTLSCEQNLNHDAMYWYRQDPGQGLRLIYYSQIVNDFQKGDIAEGYSVSREKKESFPLTVTSAQKNPTAFYLCASILDRDQPQHFGDGTRLSIL.

V is TRBV19 and J is TRBJ2-1; 8 nucleotides agree with TRBD1. V shed 6 bases, J shed 4 bases, and the junction held 5 bases outside the gene matches. Germline V gene lookup returns CDR1 LNHDA and CDR2 SQIVND (reference sequence). This CDR3 comprises 14 residues. The CDR3 here is CASRGQVGYNEQFF. The CDR3 region has the DNA TGTGCCAGTAGGGGACAGGTAGGGTACAATGAGCAGTTCTTC.

The DNA of the CDR3 is TGTGCCTCCTACCAGACAGGGCTCCATGAGCAGTTCTTC. This sequence encodes CASYQTGLHEQFF. This chain links TRBV30 with TRBJ2-1; 7 bases align to TRBD1. This CDR3 comprises 13 residues. From germline, CDR1 is GTSNPN and CDR2 SVGIG (reference sequence). Losses at the gene ends were 7 bases for V and 8 bases for J; bases not matched to a gene: 11.

This clone has only one observation. This chain links TRBV2 with TRBJ2-3; no clear D. The V gene's germline CDR1 is SNHLY and CDR2 FYNNEI. The CDR3 loop spans 13 amino acids. The ends were cut back, 8 bases at V and 2 bases at J, with 11 bases in the middle. DNA for the CDR3: TGTGCCAGCTACACAGAATTCACAGATACGCAGTATTTT. Translation: CASYTEFTDTQYF.

The rearrangement uses TRBV5-1 and TRBJ2-1; D unresolved. CDR1 and CDR2 from the germline V gene are SGHRS and YFSETQ. The CDR3 runs to 15 residues. Deletions cut 4 bases from V and 3 bases from J, with 14 bases between. This CDR3 is CASSVSTYLYNEQFF. DNA of the CDR3: TGCGCCAGCAGCGTAAGCACCTACCTCTACAATGAGCAGTTCTTC.

This clone has only one observation. CDR3 in DNA: TGTGCCAGTAGTATTGGGGATAGGCGGGCCGATGGCTACACCTTC. Amino acids: CASSIGDRRADGYTF. J is TRBJ1-2 and V is TRBV19; D gene unclear. CDR1 and CDR2 from the germline V gene are LNHDA and SQIVND (reference sequence). The length of the CDR3 is 15 residues. The germline V and J ends were trimmed by 3 bases and 6 bases, with 17 bases remaining between them. The full variable domain, with the rest looked up from reference TRBV19 and TRBJ1-2, is DGGITQSPKYLFRKEGQNVTLSCEQNLNHDAMYWYRQDPGQGLRLIYYSQIVNDFQKGDIAEGYSVSREKKESFPLTVTSAQKNPTAFYLCASSIGDRRADGYTFGSGTRLTVV.

This clone was found once. This chain uses TRBV11-1 with TRBJ2-7, with a possible D match to TRBD1 (5 bases). Per germline, CDR1 SGHAT and CDR2 FQDESV (reference sequence). The CDR3 consists of 12 residues. V was clipped by 6 bases and J by 3 bases, with 9 bases between them. CDR3 DNA: TGTGCCAGCAGTTCAGGGATCTACGAGCAGTACTTC. Amino acids: CASSSGIYEQYF.

This rearrangement joins TRBV27 to TRBJ2-1, with TRBD2 matching over 9 bases. Germline CDR1 MNHEY, CDR2 SMNVEV (reference sequence). V shed 6 bases and J 6 bases; nucleotides not matched to a gene: 15. The CDR3 consists of 17 residues. CDR3 nucleotides: TGTGCCAGCAGCCAGCTAGCGGGGATGGGGATGGGCAATGAGCAGTTCTTC. Translated, it gives CASSQLAGMGMGNEQFF.

The chain recombines TRBV5-5 with TRBJ1-2; D remains unclear. The CDR3 sequence is 14 residues long. Germline V gene lookup returns CDR1 SGHKS and CDR2 YYEKEE (reference sequence). V was pared by 2 bases and J by 0 bases, with 8 bases between. The CDR3 loop reads CASSFISTNYGYTF. CDR3 in DNA: TGTGCCAGCAGCTTTATTAGCACTAACTATGGCTACACCTTC.

The chain recombines TRBV9 with TRBJ2-5, with TRBD1 matching over 12 bases. The CDR3 extends over 15 amino acids. From germline, CDR1 is SGDLS and CDR2 YYNGEE. With 4 bases clipped from V and 5 bases from J, the junction kept 6 bases outside the gene matches. The DNA for the CDR3 is TGTGCCAGCAGCCCAGGGACAGGGGGCAGCGAGACCCAGTACTTC. Translated, it gives CASSPGTGGSETQYF.

This clone has just a few counts. The chain links TRBV6-5 to TRBJ1-5, with D uncertain. This CDR3 is built from 12 residues. Trimming took off 8 bases at V and 4 bases at J, with 9 bases between the two ends. Germline CDR1 is MNHEY and CDR2 is SVGAGI. The chain's CDR3 is CASAVGNQPQHF. CDR3 DNA sequence: TGTGCCAGCGCGGTCGGGAATCAGCCCCAGCATTTT.